This T cell receptor beta chain came from a study of cytomegalovirus exposure and HLA in healthy donors. Study-wide findings and caveats: Presence/absence analysis assumed near-uniform sequencing depth across donors.

The PCR made use of 60 Vbeta and 13 Jbeta primers. This table comes from immunoSEQ multiplex PCR, and its TCRdb copy is limited to in-frame clones, with some not included. The sample records 110,000 to 150,000 clones, approximately 63% being singletons. The CDR3 is made up of 14 amino acids. The germline CDR1 and CDR2 sequences are SNHLY and FYNNEI. The trim removed 5 bases at V and 5 bases at J, leaving 6 bases unmatched. Turning to this clone: Its antigen is unidentified.

The sample comprised PBMCs. The chain links TRBV2 to TRBJ1-5, with 7 bases matching TRBD1. The TCR originated in a woman in her sixties in good health and CMV-seropositive. CDR3 loop: CASSPTGTDQPQHF. The DNA for the CDR3 is TGTGCCAGCAGTCCGACAGGGACGGATCAGCCCCAGCATTTT.